This TCR beta chain was sequenced during a study of OX40 agonist ivuxolimab in advanced cancers. Study information: Patients treated during dose escalation were battling hepatocellular carcinoma, melanoma, renal cell or head and neck cancer. Participants averaged about 60 years of age (range roughly 23 to 85) and were around 80% male. Patients with prior anti-PD-1, anti-PD-L1 or anti-CTLA-4 therapy were eligible; 35% to 45% had some. Study results and caveats: Dose levels from 0.1 to 3.0 mg/kg saw CD4+ and CD8+ blood T cells expand clonally by week 6.

Germline V gives CDR1 MNHEY, CDR2 SMNVEV (reference sequence). The CDR3 runs 13 residues. The V gene lost 6 bases and the J gene lost 7 bases, with 15 bases spanning the gap. Libraries were prepared by immunoSEQ multiplex PCR; TCRdb keeps only in-frame clonotypes and omits some of them. Of almost 65,000 clones listed, approximately 83% are singletons. The count of this clone is one. Its antigen is undetermined. This specimen consisted of CD4+ or CD8+ T cells sorted from blood, obtained in a trial of the OX40 agonist ivuxolimab. The rearrangement joins TRBV27 to TRBJ1-2; D is undetermined. This clonotype was obtained from an adult with an advanced solid tumor such as melanoma, head and neck, liver or kidney cancer. CDR3 sequence reads: CASRPGGPGGYTF. The DNA of the CDR3 is TGTGCCAGCAGACCGGGAGGACCGGGTGGCTACACCTTC.